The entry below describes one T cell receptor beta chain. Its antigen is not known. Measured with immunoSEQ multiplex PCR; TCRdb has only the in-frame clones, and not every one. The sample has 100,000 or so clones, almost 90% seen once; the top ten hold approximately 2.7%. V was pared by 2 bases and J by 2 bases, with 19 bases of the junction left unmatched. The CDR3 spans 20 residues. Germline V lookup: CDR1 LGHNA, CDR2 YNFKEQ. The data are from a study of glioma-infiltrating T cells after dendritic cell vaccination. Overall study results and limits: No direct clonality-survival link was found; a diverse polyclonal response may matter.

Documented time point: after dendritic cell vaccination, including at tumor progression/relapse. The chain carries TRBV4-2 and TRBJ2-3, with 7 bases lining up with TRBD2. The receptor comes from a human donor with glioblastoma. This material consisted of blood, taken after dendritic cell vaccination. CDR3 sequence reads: CASSQFPKTGTKISTDTQYF. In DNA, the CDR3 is TGTGCCAGCAGCCAATTTCCTAAGACCGGGACTAAAATTTCCACAGATACGCAGTATTTT.